One sample yielded the 31 T cell receptor beta chains listed below, sequenced in a study of T-cell reconstitution after alpha-beta-depleted transplantation in children. Using unique molecular identifiers, the investigators prepared the TCRbeta library. From the PCR reads, TCRdb called clonotypes with MiXCR, one entry per CDR3 protein. The repertoire has about 440,000 distinct CDR3 sequences, roughly 43% of them found once; the top ten carry under 35%. The source material was PBMCs, sampled before TCRalphabeta/CD19-depleted stem cell transplant. These receptors were obtained from a girl aged 2-9 years with aplastic anemia, due to receive a stem cell transplant.

V gene TRBV20-1 combines with J gene TRBJ2-3; 10 nucleotides match TRBD1. The CDR3 loop spans 13 amino acids. From germline, CDR1 is DFQATT and CDR2 SNEGSKA (reference sequence). Written as DNA, the CDR3 is TGCAGCGGACGGGACAGGGGAACAGATACGCAGTATTTT. Protein sequence: CSGRDRGTDTQYF.

The chain uses TRBV6-1 and TRBJ2-2; D is unclear. The germline V gene has CDR1 MNHNS and CDR2 SASEGT. This CDR3 has 14 amino acids. V lost 4 bases and J 9 bases, leaving 15 bases between the germline ends. The CDR3 loop is CASSVELIGRELFF. As DNA, the CDR3 is TGTGCCAGCAGTGTAGAGCTCATCGGCCGGGAGCTGTTTTTT.

Many counts were recorded for this clonotype. This rearrangement joins TRBV20-1 to TRBJ2-5; TRBD2 aligns across 8 bases. The CDR3 is 14 amino acids. CDR1 DFQATT and CDR2 SNEGSKA come from the germline V gene (reference sequence). Unmatched junction bases numbered 4, after V lost 0 bases and J lost 4 bases. The DNA of the CDR3 is TGCAGTGCTAGAGATGGCCTAGCGGGAGAGACCCAGTACTTC. Protein: CSARDGLAGETQYF.

The chain has TRBV7-2 and TRBJ1-2; D is uncertain. Germline values: CDR1 SGHTA, CDR2 FQGNSA. V lost 1 base and J lost 8, with 20 bases in between. This CDR3 region has 16 residues. The chain's CDR3 is CASSLGSSWAGAGYTF. CDR3 nucleotides: TGTGCCAGCAGCTTAGGCTCCTCGTGGGCGGGCGCAGGCTACACCTTC.

The chain's CDR3 is CASSQSIALSGETQYF. DNA for the CDR3: TGCGCCAGCAGCCAAAGTATTGCCTTGTCGGGGGAGACCCAGTACTTC. The rearrangement joins TRBV4-3 to TRBJ2-5; D might be TRBD2 (5 bases). Germline CDR1 LGHNA, CDR2 YSLEER. This CDR3 comprises 16 residues. With 2 bases removed from V and 5 bases from J, the gap between germline ends came to 18 bases.

This chain connects TRBV9 to TRBJ2-7, with TRBD2 as a possible D gene (6 bases). Germline V gene lookup returns CDR1 SGDLS and CDR2 YYNGEE. The CDR3 is 14 amino acids. V lost 0 bases, J lost 2 bases, and 9 bases lay in between. The DNA for the CDR3 is TGTGCCAGCAGCGTAGGGGGGGAAACCTACGAGCAGTACTTC. This translates into CASSVGGETYEQYF.

This clonotype was detected once. The chain couples TRBV6-1 to TRBJ2-5; TRBD1 might be the D (8 bases). Trimming removed 3 bases at V and 4 bases at J, with 15 bases between. The CDR3 runs to 15 residues. Per the germline V gene, CDR1 is MNHNS and CDR2 is SASEGT. The CDR3 region has the DNA TGTGCCAGCAGTGAGAAGTACAGGGGGGGAGAGACCCAGTACTTC. The encoded protein is CASSEKYRGGETQYF.

A single count supports this clonotype. This chain uses TRBV5-4 with TRBJ2-1; D might be TRBD2 (8 bases). V was shortened by 4 bases and J by 7 bases, with 27 bases between the two germline ends. CDR1 is SGHNT, CDR2 YYREEE, per germline (reference sequence). The CDR3 is made up of 18 amino acids. This CDR3 is CASSDLLGGGRKSNEQFF. The CDR3 coding sequence is TGTGCCAGCAGCGACTTATTAGGGGGCGGGAGGAAGAGTAATGAGCAGTTCTTC.

This clonotype was detected many times. The chain has TRBV20-1 and TRBJ1-1, with D perhaps TRBD1 (6 bases). Trimming stripped 2 bases from V and 6 bases from J, with 13 bases between. The CDR3 has 13 residues. CDR1 is DFQATT, CDR2 SNEGSKA, per germline (reference sequence). The CDR3 DNA sequence: TGCAGTGCTAGAAAAAGGGGGAGGGCTGAAGCTTTCTTT. This gives the protein CSARKRGRAEAFF.

V and J are TRBV7-9 and TRBJ2-1; 7 bases fit TRBD1. This CDR3 has 15 residues. V was pared by 4 bases and J by 8 bases, with 11 bases of the junction left unmatched. Germline loops: CDR1 SEHNR, CDR2 FQNEAQ (reference sequence). The CDR3 loop reads CASSSDRRRVYEQFF. The DNA of the CDR3 is TGTGCCAGCAGCTCGGACAGGCGAAGGGTCTATGAGCAGTTCTTC.

The table lists this clonotype with a few counts. The V call is TRBV10-3, the J call TRBJ1-2; unclear D gene. CDR1 and CDR2 from the germline V gene are ENHRY and SYGVKD. Trimming stripped 4 bases from V and 8 bases from J, with 8 bases between. This CDR3 region has 11 residues. CDR3 region: CAISGDEGYTF. The CDR3 DNA follows: TGTGCCATCAGTGGCGACGAAGGCTACACCTTC.

This clonotype was picked up many times. The chain is built from TRBV5-4 and TRBJ2-1; no clear D gene. V lost 1 base to trimming and J lost 3 bases, with 14 bases between them. Germline assignment: CDR1 SGHNT and CDR2 YYREEE (reference sequence). This CDR3 has 16 amino acids. CDR3 protein: CASSLSVPVGYNEQFF. The CDR3 region has the DNA TGTGCCAGCAGCTTGAGTGTGCCAGTCGGCTACAATGAGCAGTTCTTC.

This chain connects TRBV12-5 to TRBJ2-7; the match to TRBD2 covers 15 bases. This CDR3 has 21 residues. The V and J ends lost 0 bases and 2 bases, in that order; junction bases with no gene match: 14. CDR1 LGHNT and CDR2 FRNRAP come from the germline V gene. CDR3 nucleotide sequence: TGTGCTAGTGGTTTGGTAACACCGGGACTAGCGGGAGGCCCGAGGACCTACGAGCAGTACTTC. Protein product: CASGLVTPGLAGGPRTYEQYF.

This clonotype was seen repeatedly, ten times or more. The CDR3 region is CASSFRRDSEAFF. CDR3 DNA: TGTGCCAGCAGCTTTCGAAGGGACAGTGAAGCTTTCTTT. The chain has TRBV7-2 and TRBJ1-1, with 7 positions matching TRBD1. The germline CDR1 and CDR2 sequences are SGHTA and FQGNSA. The CDR3 is made up of 13 amino acids. V lost 3 bases and J lost 7; bases outside the gene matches: 5. Filled out from reference TRBV7-2 and TRBJ1-1, the complete variable domain reads GAGVSQSPSNKVTEKGKDVELRCDPISGHTALYWYRQSLGQGLEFLIYFQGNSAPDKSGLPSDRFSAERTGGSVSTLTIQRTQQEDSAVYLCASSFRRDSEAFFGQGTRLTVV.

The rearrangement joins TRBV15 to TRBJ1-1; D is unclear. The CDR3 runs to 14 residues. Trimming left V 1 base short and J 2 bases short, with 8 bases between. Germline CDR1 and CDR2: LNHNV and YYDKDF (reference sequence). The CDR3 sequence is CATSRVSGNTEAFF. Here the CDR3 DNA reads TGTGCCACCAGCAGAGTGTCAGGAAACACTGAAGCTTTCTTT.

This clonotype was recorded many times. This chain uses TRBV9 with TRBJ1-2; TRBD1 matches 7 bases. V lost 1 base, J lost 6 bases, and 12 bases stayed unmatched. The CDR3 totals 16 residues. Germline CDR1 and CDR2: SGDLS and YYNGEE. The CDR3 DNA is TGTGCCAGCAGCGTACTATCGACAGGGCCCCTGGATGGCTACACCTTC. It translates to CASSVLSTGPLDGYTF.

This clonotype was picked up many times. This chain connects TRBV28 to TRBJ2-7, with D perhaps matching TRBD2 (5 bases). The CDR3 has 14 residues. Germline loops: CDR1 MDHEN, CDR2 SYDVKM. V lost 7 bases and J 5 bases, leaving 18 bases between the germline ends. CDR3 amino acids: CASTRPWGENEQYF. The DNA for the CDR3 is TGTGCCAGCACCCGACCTTGGGGAGAGAACGAGCAGTACTTC.

This clonotype came up many times. The CDR3 DNA is TGTGCCAGCAGCTTCCAGGGTTTAGGGTACAATGAGCAGTTCTTC. This gives the protein CASSFQGLGYNEQFF. The chain combines TRBV7-2 with TRBJ2-1, with a possible D match to TRBD1 (5 bases). CDR1 SGHTA and CDR2 FQGNSA come from the germline V gene. Trimming stripped 3 bases from V and 4 bases from J, with 13 bases between. The CDR3 contains 15 residues.

The table lists this clonotype with a few counts. The chain is built from TRBV7-2 and TRBJ1-1; TRBD1 matches at 8 bases. V gave up 4 bases and J gave up 6 bases; unmatched junction bases: 4. The CDR3 length is 13 residues. CDR1 is SGHTA and CDR2 is FQGNSA in the germline V gene. CDR3 residues: CASSSRQGSEAFF. Here the CDR3 DNA reads TGTGCCAGCAGCTCCAGACAGGGGTCTGAAGCTTTCTTT.

The V and J genes are TRBV5-1 and TRBJ1-1; a weak D match, TRBD1 (5 bases). Germline-derived CDR1 and CDR2 are SGHRS and YFSETQ. Trimming took off 5 bases at V and 2 bases at J, with 13 bases between the two ends. The CDR3 runs 14 residues. The chain's CDR3 is CASRVSGGNTEAFF. The CDR3 DNA reads as TGCGCCAGCAGAGTATCGGGGGGTAACACTGAAGCTTTCTTT. Using reference TRBV5-1 and TRBJ1-1 for the parts outside the CDR3, the full variable domain is KAGVTQTPRYLIKTRGQQVTLSCSPISGHRSVSWYQQTPGQGLQFLFEYFSETQRNKGNFPGRFSGRQFSNSRSEMNVSTLELGDSALYLCASRVSGGNTEAFFGQGTRLTVV.

This clonotype appeared once. The V call is TRBV10-3, the J call TRBJ2-1; D ambiguous. CDR3 size: 12 residues. The ends were cut back, 11 bases at V and 8 bases at J, with 16 bases in the middle. Germline V gives CDR1 ENHRY, CDR2 SYGVKD. Here the CDR3 reads CASSVEEDEQFF. CDR3 sequence (DNA): TGTGCCTCCAGTGTTGAAGAGGATGAGCAGTTCTTC.

This clonotype has just one count. Compared with germline, one end of the junction differs, possibly owing to a read error. The chain joins TRBV7-7 to TRBJ2-2, with 7 bases that match TRBD1. CDR1 is SSHAT and CDR2 is FNYEAQ in the germline V gene (reference sequence). CDR3 length equals 15 residues. CDR3: CASSLQGPNTGELFF. The CDR3 DNA reads as TGTGCTAGCAGCTTACAGGGGCCGAACACCGGGGAGCTGTTTTTT.

This chain's CDR3 is CASSLTGTGLAGNTIYF. DNA of the CDR3: TGTGCCAGCAGCCTGACGGGGACAGGGCTCGCTGGAAACACCATATATTTT. The gene calls are TRBV7-2 and TRBJ1-3; TRBD1 matches at 9 bases. CDR3 size: 17 residues. The V gene's germline CDR1 is SGHTA and CDR2 FQGNSA. The V segment lost 5 bases and the J segment 2 bases; nucleotides outside the gene matches: 10.

The chain couples TRBV20-1 to TRBJ2-5, with D possibly being TRBD1 (7 bases). In germline, CDR1 is DFQATT, CDR2 SNEGSKA (reference sequence). The CDR3 consists of 16 residues. Trimming left V 2 bases short and J 0 bases short, with 16 bases between. The CDR3 DNA is TGCAGTGCTAGAAAGGAACAGGGGAGGAACCAAGAGACCCAGTACTTC. Its translation: CSARKEQGRNQETQYF.

Notes on this clonotype: A read error is possible here, since a much larger clone lies one base away. The chain joins TRBV7-2 to TRBJ2-1; TRBD2 might be the D (5 bases). Germline CDR1 is SGHTA and CDR2 is FQGNSA. The CDR3 covers 15 residues. Between the trimmed V and J ends, which lost 1 base and 2 bases, there was a span of 9 bases. The CDR3 DNA sequence: TGTGCCAGCAGCTTAGGGAACGGGGCCTACAATGAGCAGTTCTTC. Amino acids: CASSLGNGAYNEQFF. Drawing the rest from reference TRBV7-2 and TRBJ2-1, the complete variable domain is GAGVSQSPSNKVTEKGKDVELRCDPISGHTALYWYRQSLGQGLEFLIYFQGNSAPDKSGLPSDRFSAERTGGSVSTLTIQRTQQEDSAVYLCASSLGNGAYNEQFFGPGTRLTVL.

This clonotype was counted at least ten times. V is TRBV7-2 and J is TRBJ2-1, with D unresolved. The length of the CDR3 is 12 residues. V shed 1 base and J shed 6 bases, with 4 bases lying between them. The V gene's germline CDR1 is SGHTA and CDR2 FQGNSA. The CDR3 spells CASSLEANEQFF. As DNA, the CDR3 is TGTGCCAGCAGCTTAGAAGCCAATGAGCAGTTCTTC.

The chain recombines TRBV5-5 with TRBJ2-2, with no clear D. Germline lookup yields CDR1 SGHKS and CDR2 YYEKEE (reference sequence). The CDR3 length is 16 residues. The V end was cut by 7 bases, the J end by 6 bases, with 22 bases between. The CDR3 DNA reads TGTGCCAGCGGACCTACTCTGGTGATTGAGTCCGGGGAGCTGTTTTTT. Translated, it gives CASGPTLVIESGELFF.

The V gene is TRBV7-9, the J gene TRBJ2-7; TRBD1 matches 8 bases. Trimming removed 5 bases from V and 3 bases from J; junction bases left unmatched: 6. This CDR3 region has 14 residues. Germline lookup yields CDR1 SEHNR and CDR2 FQNEAQ (reference sequence). The CDR3 is CASSARDRIYEQYF. The CDR3 nucleotides are TGTGCCAGCAGCGCCCGGGACAGGATCTACGAGCAGTACTTC.

The chain carries TRBV5-1 and TRBJ2-3; D is possibly TRBD2 (5 bases). The germline V gene has CDR1 SGHRS and CDR2 YFSETQ. V lost 0 bases, J lost 5 bases, and 13 bases lay in between. The CDR3 contains 15 residues. Here the CDR3 reads CASSLASREGDTQYF. The CDR3 DNA reads as TGCGCCAGCAGCTTGGCCTCACGGGAAGGAGATACGCAGTATTTT.

The chain couples TRBV20-1 to TRBJ1-2, with D uncertain. This CDR3 is built from 14 residues. From germline, CDR1 is DFQATT and CDR2 SNEGSKA (reference sequence). The V end lost 0 bases, the J end lost 6 bases, and 14 bases lay between the germline ends. The CDR3 is CSARDISVSDGYTF. The DNA of the CDR3 is TGCAGTGCTAGAGACATAAGTGTGTCAGATGGCTACACCTTC.

The J gene is TRBJ1-4, the V gene TRBV18; no definite D call. Germline values: CDR1 KGHSH, CDR2 LQKENI. The CDR3 is 14 amino acids. V was trimmed by 8 bases and J by 0 bases, leaving 10 bases between them. The CDR3 reads CASRETATNEKLFF. In nucleotides, the CDR3 is TGTGCCAGCCGAGAGACGGCAACTAATGAAAAACTGTTTTTT.